This T cell receptor beta chain is drawn from a study of blood T cell repertoires in COVID-19. Looking at the study overall: The analysed material was cDNA or gDNA that came from T cells, B-cell-depleted T cells, or PBMCs.

Sequenced by immunoSEQ multiplex PCR; TCRdb stores in-frame clones only, minus some. The sample includes 210,000 or so clones, roughly 89% of them seen just once. This CDR3 contains 13 residues. V trimming: 4 bases; J trimming: 5 bases; junction bases outside the gene matches: 3. In germline, CDR1 is SQVTM, CDR2 ANQGSEA. The sequenced sample was peripheral blood. The receptor comes from a man between 35 and 55 years old with acute or convalescent COVID-19. The chain has TRBV29-1 and TRBJ2-5, with TRBD2 identical over 11 bases. The CDR3 DNA reads as TGCAGCGTTGCTAGCGGGGGGTTGGAGACCCAGTACTTC. Its protein is CSVASGGLETQYF.